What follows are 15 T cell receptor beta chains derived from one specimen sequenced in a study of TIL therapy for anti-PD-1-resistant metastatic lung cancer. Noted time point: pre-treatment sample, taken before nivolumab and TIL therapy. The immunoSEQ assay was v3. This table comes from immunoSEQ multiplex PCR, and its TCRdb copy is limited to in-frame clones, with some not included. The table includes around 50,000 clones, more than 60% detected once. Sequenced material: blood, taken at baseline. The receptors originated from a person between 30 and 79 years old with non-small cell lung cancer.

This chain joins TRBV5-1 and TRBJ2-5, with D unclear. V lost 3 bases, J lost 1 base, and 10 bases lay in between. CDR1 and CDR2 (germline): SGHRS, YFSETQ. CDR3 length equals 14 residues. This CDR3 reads CASSSNTVQETQYF. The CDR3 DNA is TGCGCCAGCAGCTCCAATACAGTCCAAGAGACCCAGTACTTC.

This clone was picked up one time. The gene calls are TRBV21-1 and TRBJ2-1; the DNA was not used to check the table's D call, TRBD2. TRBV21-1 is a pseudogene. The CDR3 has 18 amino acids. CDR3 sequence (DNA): TGTGCCAGCAGCGCTCAGCCCAAGCGGGGGAGCTCCTACAATGAGCAGTTCTTC. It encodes CASSAQPKRGSSYNEQFF.

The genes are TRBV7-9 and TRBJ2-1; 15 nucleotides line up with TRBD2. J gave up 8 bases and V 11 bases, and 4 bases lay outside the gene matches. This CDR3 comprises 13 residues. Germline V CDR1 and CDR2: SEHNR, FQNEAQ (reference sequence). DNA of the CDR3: TGTGCCCGGGGACTAGCGGGGGGTGATGAGCAGTTCTTC. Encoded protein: CARGLAGGDEQFF. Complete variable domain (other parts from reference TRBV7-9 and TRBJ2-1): DTGVSQNPRHKITKRGQNVTFRCDPISEHNRLYWYRQTLGQGPEFLTYFQNEAQLEKSRLLSDRFSAERPKGSFSTLEIQRTEQGDSAMYLCARGLAGGDEQFFGPGTRLTVL.

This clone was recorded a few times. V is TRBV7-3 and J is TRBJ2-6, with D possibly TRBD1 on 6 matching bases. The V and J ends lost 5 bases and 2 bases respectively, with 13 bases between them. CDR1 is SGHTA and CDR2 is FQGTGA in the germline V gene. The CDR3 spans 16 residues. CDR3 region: CASSVSPGAGANVLTF. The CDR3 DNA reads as TGTGCCAGCAGCGTGAGCCCAGGGGCTGGGGCCAACGTCCTGACTTTC.

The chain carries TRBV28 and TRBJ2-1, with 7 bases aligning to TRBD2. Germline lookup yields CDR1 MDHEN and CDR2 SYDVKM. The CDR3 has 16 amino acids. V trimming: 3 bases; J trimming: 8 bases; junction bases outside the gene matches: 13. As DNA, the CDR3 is TGTGCCAGCAGTTTGCACGGGGGGACCTTGGGAGATGAGCAGTTCTTC. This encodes CASSLHGGTLGDEQFF.

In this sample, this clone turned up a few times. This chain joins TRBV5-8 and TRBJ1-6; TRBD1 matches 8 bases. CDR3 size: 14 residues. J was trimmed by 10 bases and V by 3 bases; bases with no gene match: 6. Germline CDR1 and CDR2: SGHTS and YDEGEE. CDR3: CASSSGQADSPLHF. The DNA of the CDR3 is TGTGCCAGCAGCTCGGGACAGGCGGACTCACCCCTCCACTTT.

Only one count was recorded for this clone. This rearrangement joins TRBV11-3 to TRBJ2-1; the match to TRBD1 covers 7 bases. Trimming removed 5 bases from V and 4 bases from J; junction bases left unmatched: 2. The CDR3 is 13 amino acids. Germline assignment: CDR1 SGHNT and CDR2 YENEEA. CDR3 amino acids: CASSPQGYNEQFF. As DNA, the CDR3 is TGTGCCAGCAGCCCACAGGGGTACAATGAGCAGTTCTTC.

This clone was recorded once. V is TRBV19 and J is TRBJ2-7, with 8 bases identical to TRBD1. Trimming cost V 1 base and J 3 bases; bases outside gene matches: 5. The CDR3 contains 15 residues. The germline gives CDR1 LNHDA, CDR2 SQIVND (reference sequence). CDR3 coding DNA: TGTGCCAGTAGTATAGGACAGGGGTATGTCTACGAGCAGTACTTC. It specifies CASSIGQGYVYEQYF.

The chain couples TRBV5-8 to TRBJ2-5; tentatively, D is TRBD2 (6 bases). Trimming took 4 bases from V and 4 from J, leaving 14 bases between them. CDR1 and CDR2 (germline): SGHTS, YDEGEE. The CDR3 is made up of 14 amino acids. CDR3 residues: CASSRVYGGETQYF. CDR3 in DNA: TGTGCCAGCAGCCGGGTTTACGGGGGAGAGACCCAGTACTTC. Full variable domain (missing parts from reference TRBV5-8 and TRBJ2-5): EAGVTQSPTHLIKTRGQQATLRCSPISGHTSVYWYQQALGLGLQFLLWYDEGEERNRGNFPPRFSGRQFPNYSSELNVNALELEDSALYLCASSRVYGGETQYFGPGTRLLVL.

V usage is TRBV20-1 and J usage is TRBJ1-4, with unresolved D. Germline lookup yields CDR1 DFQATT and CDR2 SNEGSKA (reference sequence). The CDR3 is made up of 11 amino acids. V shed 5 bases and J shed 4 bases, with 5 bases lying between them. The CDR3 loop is CSAGSNEKLFF. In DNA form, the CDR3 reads TGCAGTGCTGGGAGTAATGAAAAACTGTTTTTT.

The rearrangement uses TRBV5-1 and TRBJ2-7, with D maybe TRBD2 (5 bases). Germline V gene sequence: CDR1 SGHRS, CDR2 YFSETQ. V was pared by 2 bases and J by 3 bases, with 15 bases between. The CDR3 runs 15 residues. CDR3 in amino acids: CASSFEGTAYYEQYF. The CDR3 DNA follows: TGCGCCAGCAGCTTCGAGGGAACAGCCTACTACGAGCAGTACTTC.

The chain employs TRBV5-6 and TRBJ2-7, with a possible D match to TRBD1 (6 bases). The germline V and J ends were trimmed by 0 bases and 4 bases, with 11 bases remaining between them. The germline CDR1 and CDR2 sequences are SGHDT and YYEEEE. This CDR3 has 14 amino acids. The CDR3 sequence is CASSLVGGTYEQYF. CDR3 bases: TGTGCCAGCAGCTTGGTTGGTGGGACATACGAGCAGTACTTC.

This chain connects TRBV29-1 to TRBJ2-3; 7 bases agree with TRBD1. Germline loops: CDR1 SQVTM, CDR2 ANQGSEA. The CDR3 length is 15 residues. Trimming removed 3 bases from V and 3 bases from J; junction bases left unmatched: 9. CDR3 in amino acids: CSVELWDSMTDTQYF. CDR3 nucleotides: TGCAGCGTTGAGCTTTGGGACAGCATGACAGATACGCAGTATTTT.

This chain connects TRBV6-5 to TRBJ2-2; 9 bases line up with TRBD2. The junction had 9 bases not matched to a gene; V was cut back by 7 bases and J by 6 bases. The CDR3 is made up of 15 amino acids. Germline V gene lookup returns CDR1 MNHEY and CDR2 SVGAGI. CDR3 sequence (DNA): TGTGCCAGCAAAATAGCGGGAGTAGGAGCCGGGGAGCTGTTTTTT. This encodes CASKIAGVGAGELFF.

CDR3 DNA sequence: TGTGCCAGCTCACCTATCCCGGGACCGAGCTCCTACGAGCAGTACTTC. Residues: CASSPIPGPSSYEQYF. The genes are TRBV18 and TRBJ2-7, with D perhaps assigned TRBD1 or TRBD2 (5 bases each). CDR3 length: 16 residues. The ends were cut back, 3 bases at V and 0 bases at J, with 15 bases in the middle. Germline V gene sequence: CDR1 KGHSH, CDR2 LQKENI. Based on the CDR3 plus reference TRBV18 and TRBJ2-7, the full variable domain is NAGVMQNPRHLVRRRGQEARLRCSPMKGHSHVYWYRQLPEEGLKFMVYLQKENIIDESGMPKERFSAEFPKEGPSILRIQQVVRGDSAAYFCASSPIPGPSSYEQYFGPGTRLTVT.